The next 11 T cell receptor beta chains were all read from a single sample in a study of cytomegalovirus exposure and HLA in healthy donors. The PCR contained 60 Vbeta and 13 Jbeta primers. Profiling relied on immunoSEQ multiplex PCR, and the TCRdb table lists in-frame clones only, not all of them. The sample includes 100,000 to 150,000 clones, approximately 10% seen only once; the top ten take roughly 6.4%. The sequenced sample consisted of PBMCs. The receptors come from a woman aged 40 to 55 in good health and CMV-seropositive.

This clone was seen a handful of times. The CDR3 loop reads CATSRGGAGSTYEQYF. The CDR3 nucleotides are TGTGCCACCAGCAGAGGAGGGGCGGGGTCCACCTACGAGCAGTACTTC. The chain combines TRBV15 with TRBJ2-7; a weak D match, TRBD2 (6 bases). In germline, CDR1 is LNHNV, CDR2 YYDKDF (reference sequence). With 1 base removed from V and 2 bases from J, the gap between germline ends came to 15 bases. CDR3 size: 16 residues.

The chain carries TRBV10-3 and TRBJ2-7, with 7 bases identical to TRBD2. The length of the CDR3 is 14 residues. CDR1 ENHRY and CDR2 SYGVKD come from the germline V gene. V was pared by 0 bases and J by 3 bases, with 2 bases of the junction left unmatched. The CDR3, as DNA: TGTGCCATCAGTGAGTCGCCGGGGGGCTACGAGCAGTACTTC. Its protein is CAISESPGGYEQYF.

The V gene is TRBV19, the J gene TRBJ1-6; no definite D call. V lost 3 bases, J lost 1 base, and 7 bases lay in between. Per germline, CDR1 LNHDA and CDR2 SQIVND (reference sequence). This CDR3 comprises 15 residues. This CDR3 reads CASSIQTSYNSPLHF. In DNA form, the CDR3 reads TGTGCCAGTAGTATCCAAACATCCTATAATTCACCCCTCCACTTT.

The chain's CDR3 is CASIIDLVTTGGSGYTF. The CDR3 nucleotides are TGTGCCAGCATCATTGACCTCGTTACGACAGGGGGAAGCGGCTACACCTTC. This chain joins TRBV5-5 and TRBJ1-2, with 9 bases identical to TRBD1. The germline CDR1 and CDR2 sequences are SGHKS and YYEKEE (reference sequence). The CDR3 is made up of 17 amino acids. V lost 6 bases, J lost 8 bases, and 20 bases stayed unmatched.

This clone turned up a few times. This sequence joins TRBV7-9 and TRBJ2-1; the match to TRBD2 covers 15 bases. Germline CDR1 is SEHNR and CDR2 is FQNEAQ (reference sequence). The CDR3 runs to 19 residues. J was trimmed by 4 bases and V by 3 bases; bases with no gene match: 10. CDR3 bases: TGTGCCAGCAGCTTCACAGGACTAGCGGGGGGGCCGGGATACAATGAGCAGTTCTTC. This translates into CASSFTGLAGGPGYNEQFF.

This chain links TRBV6-5 with TRBJ1-3; 7 bases fit TRBD1. The germline V gene has CDR1 MNHEY and CDR2 SVGAGI. After removal of 8 bases from V and 0 bases from J, the junction contained 7 bases not matched to a gene. The CDR3 has 15 amino acids. The CDR3: CASRMTGNSGNTIYF. CDR3 DNA sequence: TGTGCCAGCCGAATGACAGGGAACTCTGGAAACACCATATATTTT.

CDR3 sequence: CASSLQIIGQNPKPQHF. In DNA form, the CDR3 reads TGTGCCAGCAGCTTACAGATTATAGGACAGAACCCCAAGCCCCAGCATTTT. V and J are TRBV7-8 and TRBJ1-5, with D maybe TRBD1 (6 bases). This CDR3 has 17 residues. V dropped 2 bases and J dropped 8 bases, with 22 bases sitting between them. CDR1 is SGHVS, CDR2 FQNEAQ, per germline.

The CDR3 DNA follows: TGTGCCAGCAGCCCGATCGGGGACAGAATTAGCTACACCTTC. This encodes CASSPIGDRISYTF. This chain uses TRBV5-6 with TRBJ1-2, with 7 bases aligning to TRBD1. Germline V gene lookup returns CDR1 SGHDT and CDR2 YYEEEE. The V and J ends lost 4 bases and 9 bases, in that order; junction bases with no gene match: 12. CDR3 length: 14 residues. The full variable domain, its missing parts supplied by reference TRBV5-6 and TRBJ1-2, is DAGVTQSPTHLIKTRGQQVTLRCSPKSGHDTVSWYQQALGQGPQFIFQYYEEEERQRGNFPDRFSGHQFPNYSSELNVNALLLGDSALYLCASSPIGDRISYTFGSGTRLTVV.

V is TRBV6-4 and J is TRBJ2-2; 10 bases align to TRBD2. The CDR3 is 16 residues long. Germline V gene lookup returns CDR1 MRHNA and CDR2 SNTAGT. J lost 6 bases, V lost 4 bases, and 8 bases had no gene match. The CDR3 spells CASSGTSGVNAGELFF. The CDR3 DNA is TGTGCCAGCAGTGGCACTAGCGGGGTAAACGCCGGGGAGCTGTTTTTT.

This clone came up a few times. The chain links TRBV5-8 to TRBJ1-2; D is undetermined. CDR1 and CDR2 from the germline V gene are SGHTS and YDEGEE. This CDR3 has 14 residues. V was shortened by 2 bases and J by 4 bases, with 12 bases between the two germline ends. CDR3 loop: CASSFIVRLYGYTF. For the CDR3, the DNA is TGTGCCAGCAGCTTCATTGTCAGACTCTATGGCTACACCTTC.

The V call is TRBV7-2, the J call TRBJ2-1, with TRBD2 matching over 9 bases. The CDR3 is 16 amino acids. CDR1 and CDR2 (germline): SGHTA, FQGNSA. V was clipped by 6 bases and J by 0 bases; unmatched bases: 6. CDR3: CASSFSGGSSYNEQFF. The CDR3 region has the DNA TGTGCCAGCAGTTTTAGCGGGGGTAGCTCCTACAATGAGCAGTTCTTC.